This T cell receptor beta chain was identified in a study of blood T cell repertoires in COVID-19. As for the study in general: Acute-phase and convalescent COVID-19 samples originated in the United States, Italy and Spain. Sources were T cells, B-cell-depleted T cells, or PBMCs; the material itself was cDNA or gDNA.

This CDR3 contains 15 residues. CDR1 is SGHTA and CDR2 is FQGNSA in the germline V gene. Trimming removed 5 bases at V and 3 bases at J, with 14 bases between. How the authors handled the data: How many nucleated cells were present was estimated from reference gene primer amplification. The protocol was immunoSEQ multiplex PCR, while the TCRdb copy is restricted to in-frame clones and leaves out a portion. V, J and clone size are those of that table, while D and trimming were read from the DNA. The sample yields some 220,000 clones, around 81% seen once. The sequence was obtained from a human donor in a cohort sampled during active COVID-19. Material for sequencing was peripheral blood. The genes are TRBV7-2 and TRBJ2-4; possibly TRBD1 for D (6 bases). The CDR3 DNA follows: TGTGCCAGCAGCGGACAGTCGGTGGGCAAAAACATTCAGTACTTC. As protein: CASSGQSVGKNIQYF.